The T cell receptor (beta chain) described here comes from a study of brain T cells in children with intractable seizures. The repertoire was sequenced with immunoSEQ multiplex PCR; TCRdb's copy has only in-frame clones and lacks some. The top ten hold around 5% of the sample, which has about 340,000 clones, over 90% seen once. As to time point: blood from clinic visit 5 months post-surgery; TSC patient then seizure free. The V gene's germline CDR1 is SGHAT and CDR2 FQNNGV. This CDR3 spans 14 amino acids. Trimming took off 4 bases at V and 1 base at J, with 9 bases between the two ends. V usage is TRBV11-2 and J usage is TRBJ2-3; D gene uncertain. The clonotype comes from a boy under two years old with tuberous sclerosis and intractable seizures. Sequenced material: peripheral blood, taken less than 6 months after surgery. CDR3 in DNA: TGTGCCAGCAGCTATGGACCCCGCACAGATACGCAGTATTTT. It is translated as CASSYGPRTDTQYF. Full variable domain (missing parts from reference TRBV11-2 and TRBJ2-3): EAGVAQSPRYKIIEKRQSVAFWCNPISGHATLYWYQQILGQGPKLLIQFQNNGVVDDSQLPKDRFSAERLKGVDSTLKIQPAKLEDSAVYLCASSYGPRTDTQYFGPGTRLTVL.